Each of the 6 T cell receptor beta chains below was sequenced from the same sample in a study of blood T cells in healthy people across ages. Next came a second PCR, run for 7 to 11 cycles, which used a sample-barcoded 5' primer along with a J-beta primer mix. In TCRdb, the 5' RACE reads were re-called with MiXCR into one record per CDR3 protein. The sample includes around 1,000,000 distinct CDR3 sequences, about 23% of them seen just once. These same data were also listed under a study on T cells of mothers and their children.

Sequencing was done on a sample of blood. The receptors derive from a girl aged 2 to 9 in good health.

This rearrangement joins TRBV6-5 to TRBJ2-7, with D possibly being TRBD2 (5 bases). Germline values: CDR1 MNHEY, CDR2 SVGAGI. The CDR3 runs to 14 residues. V was shortened by 0 bases and J by 5 bases, with 11 bases between the two germline ends. The CDR3 protein is CASSYSSGPNEQYF. DNA of the CDR3: TGTGCCAGCAGTTACTCGAGCGGCCCCAACGAGCAGTACTTC.

This rearrangement joins TRBV20-1 to TRBJ2-1; D is possibly TRBD1 (5 bases). The J call is uncertain, as TRBJ2-5 better fits the DNA end. Germline V gives CDR1 DFQATT, CDR2 SNEGSKA (reference sequence). The CDR3 is 11 amino acids. This CDR3 reads CSAALGQTQYF. CDR3 coding DNA: TGCAGTGCTGCCCTGGGGCAGACCCAGTACTTC.

V gene TRBV5-1 combines with J gene TRBJ2-7; D not certain. Germline CDR1 SGHRS, CDR2 YFSETQ. CDR3 length: 12 amino acids. CDR3 coding DNA: TGCGGATCCGGTTACAACTCCTACGAGCAGTACTTC. The encoded protein is CGSGYNSYEQYF.

The V gene is TRBV5-1, the J gene TRBJ1-3; D possibly corresponds to TRBD1 (6 bases). Deletions cut 3 bases from V and 0 bases from J, with 13 bases between. In germline, CDR1 is SGHRS, CDR2 YFSETQ. The CDR3 extends over 16 amino acids. This chain's CDR3 is CASSWDTTTSGNTIYF. In nucleotides, the CDR3 is TGCGCCAGCAGCTGGGACACCACGACCTCTGGAAACACCATATATTTT.

There are a few counts of this clonotype. The V gene is TRBV5-6, the J gene TRBJ1-1; D uncertain. With 3 bases removed from V and 3 bases from J, the gap between germline ends came to 15 bases. This CDR3 is built from 15 residues. Germline V lookup: CDR1 SGHDT, CDR2 YYEEEE. DNA of the CDR3: TGTGCCAGCAGCTATGTGGGCGGGCGCCACACTGAAGCTTTCTTT. Its protein is CASSYVGGRHTEAFF.

This sequence joins TRBV7-6 and TRBJ2-1; D is uncertain. The CDR3 has 13 residues. The germline gives CDR1 SGHVS, CDR2 FNYEAQ. V lost 3 bases to trimming and J lost 8 bases, with 11 bases between them. The CDR3 coding sequence is TGTGCCAGCAGCTTCGGTGCCTCCGATGAGCAGTTCTTC. It codes for CASSFGASDEQFF. The full variable domain, in which reference TRBV7-6 and TRBJ2-1 provide the parts outside the CDR3, is GAGVSQSPRYKVTKRGQDVALRCDPISGHVSLYWYRQALGQGPEFLTYFNYEAQQDKSGLPNDRFSAERPEGSISTLTIQRTEQRDSAMYRCASSFGASDEQFFGPGTRLTVL.